A single sample gave rise to the 8 T cell receptor beta chains below, sequenced in a study of prognosis after radiotherapy for stage I lung cancer. Template was genomic DNA; TCR beta CDR3 amplified in two multiplex PCR rounds. Primers specific to each TRBV and TRBJ gene were used in first-round PCR. Each CDR3 protein is one row after TCRdb ran MiXCR on the multiplex PCR reads. The data hold roughly 13,000 distinct CDR3 sequences, with roughly 30% observed a single time. This material consisted of PBMCs, taken before or after stereotactic body radiation therapy (not recorded which). Receptors originate from a donor aged 50 or older with non-small cell lung cancer.

Points on this clonotype: This sequence is one base from a far larger clone and is likely a read error. The chain employs TRBV28 and TRBJ1-6; D unclear. V was pared by 5 bases and J by 12 bases, with 11 bases between. Germline lookup yields CDR1 MDHEN and CDR2 SYDVKM. This CDR3 is built from 12 residues. This chain's CDR3 is CASSTLSRPLHF. The CDR3 DNA is TGTGCCAGCAGTACCCTCAGCCGACCCCTCCACTTT.

Remarks on this clonotype: The junction does not match germline at one end; this may be a read error. The V and J genes are TRBV6-5 and TRBJ2-3, with TRBD2 matching over 11 bases. Germline V CDR1 and CDR2: MNHEY, SVGAGI. This CDR3 contains 15 residues. This chain's CDR3 is CASSSSGGPVDTQYF. CDR3 nucleotide sequence: TGTGCCAGCAGTTCTAGCGGGGGGCCAGTGGATACGCAATATTTT.

Notes on this clonotype: A far larger clone differs by one base, so this is likely a read error. The rearrangement uses TRBV6-4 and TRBJ2-7, with D maybe TRBD2 (6 bases). Trimming cost V 6 bases and J 4 bases, with 13 bases left between them. Looked up from germline, CDR1 is MRHNA and CDR2 is SNTAGT. CDR3 length: 13 residues. The CDR3 DNA follows: TGTGCCAGCAGACACGGGACTGAGTACGAGCAGTACTTC. This codes for CASRHGTEYEQYF.

Comment on this clonotype: This sequence may be a read error, since a much larger clone differs from it by one base. The chain has TRBV18 and TRBJ2-5; D is perhaps TRBD1 (5 bases). The CDR3 extends over 13 amino acids. Germline V gives CDR1 KGHSH, CDR2 LQKENI. Trimming took 5 bases from V and 3 from J, leaving 10 bases between them. The CDR3 loop is CASSCDRKETQYF. CDR3 DNA: TGTGCCAGCTCATGTGACAGAAAAGAGACCCAGTACTTC.

In regard to this clonotype: Only one base separates this from a far larger clonotype, so it likely reflects a read error. The chain couples TRBV4-1 to TRBJ2-1, with D unresolved. Germline CDR1 MGHRA, CDR2 YSYEKL. This CDR3 is 14 amino acids long. Trimming removed 0 bases from V and 10 bases from J, with 13 bases in between. CDR3 protein: CASSQDRVIDEQFF. CDR3 in DNA: TGCGCCAGCAGCCAAGATCGGGTTATCGACGAGCAGTTCTTC.

With respect to this clonotype: It is likely a read error: a sequence one base away is far more abundant. The chain joins TRBV11-2 to TRBJ1-5; TRBD1 agrees at 10 bases. After removal of 9 bases from V and 5 bases from J, the junction contained 13 bases not matched to a gene. From germline, CDR1 is SGHAT and CDR2 FQNNGV. The CDR3 extends over 16 amino acids. The CDR3 nucleotides are TGTGCCAGAAGCGCGAGCGGACAGGGGGGATATCAGCCCCAGCATTTT. Its translation is CARSASGQGGYQPQHF.

This clonotype was seen ten or more times. The chain has TRBV6-1 and TRBJ2-6; 8 bases are a match to TRBD1. This CDR3 spans 16 amino acids. CDR1 and CDR2 (germline): MNHNS, SASEGT. The J segment lost 0 bases and the V segment lost 11 bases, leaving 9 bases of the junction unmatched. Here the CDR3 reads CAGCRQGTSGANVLTF. The CDR3 DNA reads as TGTGCCGGCTGTCGACAGGGGACCTCTGGGGCCAACGTCCTGACTTTC.

This clonotype is judged medium-sized. The gene calls are TRBV30 and TRBJ2-5; 7 bases are a match to TRBD2. The trim removed 3 bases at V and 5 bases at J, leaving 3 bases unmatched. The CDR3 runs to 12 residues. The germline gives CDR1 GTSNPN, CDR2 SVGIG (reference sequence). The CDR3 coding sequence is TGTGCCTGGAGCCAGGGAGGGGAGACCCAGTACTTC. Translated: CAWSQGGETQYF. The whole variable domain, filled in from reference TRBV30 and TRBJ2-5, reads SQTIHQWPATLVQPVGSPLSLECTVEGTSNPNLYWYRQAAGRGLQLLFYSVGIGQISSEVPQNLSASRPQDRQFILSSKKLLLSDSGFYLCAWSQGGETQYFGPGTRLLVL.